The next 23 T cell receptor beta chains were all read from a single sample in a study of response to subunit inactivated influenza vaccine. TCRdb independently ran MiXCR on the RT-PCR reads; one entry per CDR3 protein. The repertoire holds approximately 310,000 distinct CDR3 sequences, just over 20% seen once, with about a tenth in the top ten. The input for sequencing was PBMCs from blood, taken about 20 months after vaccination. The source is a man aged 50 to 75 who received an inactivated influenza vaccine.

This clonotype has just a few counts. The J gene is TRBJ2-3, the V gene TRBV2; possible D gene TRBD1, 5 bases. The CDR3 covers 13 residues. Germline V gene data show CDR1 as SNHLY and CDR2 as FYNNEI. Trimming shortened V by 4 bases and J by 7 bases, and 12 bases separated the two germline ends. The CDR3 coding sequence is TGTGCCAGCAGTGTTTCAGGGTTAAATACGCAGTATTTT. Translated: CASSVSGLNTQYF.

This clonotype has only a few counts. The chain uses TRBV5-1 and TRBJ2-3; D is uncertain. This CDR3 is built from 12 residues. Germline lookup yields CDR1 SGHRS and CDR2 YFSETQ. With 5 bases removed from V and 0 bases from J, the gap between germline ends came to 4 bases. CDR3 amino acids: CASRYSTDTQYF. The CDR3 nucleotides read TGCGCCAGCAGATATAGCACAGATACGCAGTATTTT.

This clonotype was seen at least ten times. The chain combines TRBV6-1 with TRBJ1-1; D is unresolved. The CDR3 is 14 amino acids. Trimming pared 2 bases from V and 3 bases from J, leaving 10 bases between. Germline loops: CDR1 MNHNS, CDR2 SASEGT. This CDR3 is CASSEKVGYTEAFF. The CDR3 coding sequence is TGTGCCAGCAGTGAAAAGGTCGGGTACACTGAAGCTTTCTTT.

The chain is built from TRBV12-3 or TRBV12-4 and TRBJ2-7; no clear D gene. This CDR3 is 14 amino acids long. Trimming pared 5 bases from V and 0 bases from J, leaving 11 bases between. In DNA, the CDR3 is TGTGCCAGCAGTCTAGACGGTACCTCCTACGAGCAGTACTTC. Protein product: CASSLDGTSYEQYF.

CDR3 DNA sequence: TGCAGTGCCACAGACCTTAGACTAGCGCAGGCCTACGAGCAGTACTTC. Translated, it gives CSATDLRLAQAYEQYF. V gene TRBV20-1 combines with J gene TRBJ2-7; TRBD2 matches at 8 bases. The CDR3 length is 16 residues. Germline V CDR1 and CDR2: DFQATT, SNEGSKA (reference sequence). J lost 2 bases, V lost 6 bases, and 15 bases had no gene match.

This clonotype showed up just once. The rearrangement links TRBV29-1 to TRBJ2-3; no definite D call. Germline values: CDR1 SQVTM, CDR2 ANQGSEA. Trimming removed 4 bases at V and 6 bases at J, with 8 bases between. This CDR3 spans 11 amino acids. The CDR3: CSVGTEDTQYF. In DNA form, the CDR3 reads TGCAGCGTTGGAACTGAGGATACGCAGTATTTT.

This clonotype turned up a few times. This chain links TRBV9 with TRBJ2-2; D uncertain. Looked up from germline, CDR1 is SGDLS and CDR2 is YYNGEE. V was pared by 7 bases and J by 1 base, with 20 bases between. There are 17 residues in the CDR3. CDR3 sequence (DNA): TGTGCCAGCGGGGAACCCCAAAAGGCCAGGAACACCGGGGAGCTGTTTTTT. Protein sequence: CASGEPQKARNTGELFF.

This clonotype was recorded a few times. The CDR3 spells CSVVRIMNTEAFF. Written as DNA, the CDR3 is TGCAGCGTTGTGCGGATTATGAACACTGAAGCTTTCTTT. The gene calls are TRBV29-1 and TRBJ1-1, with unresolved D. V lost 4 bases to trimming and J lost 0 bases, with 9 bases between them. From germline, CDR1 is SQVTM and CDR2 ANQGSEA. The CDR3 is made up of 13 amino acids. Using reference TRBV29-1 and TRBJ1-1 for the parts outside the CDR3, the full variable domain is SAVISQKPSRDICQRGTSLTIQCQVDSQVTMMFWYRQQPGQSLTLIATANQGSEATYESGFVIDKFPISRPNLTFSTLTVSNMSPEDSSIYLCSVVRIMNTEAFFGQGTRLTVV.

This clonotype has a handful of counts. This sequence joins TRBV7-3 and TRBJ2-5; the D is unclear. CDR1 and CDR2 from the germline V gene are SGHTA and FQGTGA. V gave up 1 base and J gave up 5 bases, with 8 bases separating them. This CDR3 region has 13 residues. This CDR3 is CASSLKGRETQYF. The CDR3 DNA follows: TGTGCCAGCAGCTTAAAGGGTCGGGAGACCCAGTACTTC.

V usage is TRBV6-2 or TRBV6-3 and J usage is TRBJ2-2; D is perhaps TRBD1 or TRBD2 (6 bases each). The CDR3 runs 16 residues. The germline V and J ends were trimmed by 2 bases and 4 bases, with 14 bases remaining between them. The germline gives CDR1 MNHEY, CDR2 SVGEGT. The CDR3 reads CASSYVGGLITGELFF. The DNA of the CDR3 is TGTGCCAGCAGTTACGTGGGGGGCTTGATCACCGGGGAGCTGTTTTTT.

The chain combines TRBV27 with TRBJ2-7; the D is unclear. The germline V gene has CDR1 MNHEY and CDR2 SMNVEV (reference sequence). Deletions cut 1 base from V and 3 bases from J, with 7 bases between. This CDR3 region has 13 residues. The CDR3 loop reads CASSLFFGYEQYF. The CDR3 region has the DNA TGTGCCAGCAGTTTATTTTTCGGCTACGAGCAGTACTTC.

This sequence joins TRBV6-1 and TRBJ1-1; D remains unclear. Germline CDR1 and CDR2: MNHNS and SASEGT. The V end lost 7 bases, the J end lost 3 bases, and 9 bases lay between the germline ends. The CDR3 loop spans 12 amino acids. The CDR3 loop is CASTHSYTEAFF. CDR3 sequence (DNA): TGTGCCAGCACCCATTCATACACTGAAGCTTTCTTT.

The gene calls are TRBV2 and TRBJ2-7; D tentatively reads TRBD1 or TRBD2 (5 bases each). The CDR3 is 15 amino acids. Germline V CDR1 and CDR2: SNHLY, FYNNEI. The V end was cut by 4 bases, the J end by 3 bases, with 16 bases between. The CDR3 DNA follows: TGTGCCAGCAGTGGAGGGACCGACCCCTTCTACGAGCAGTACTTC. This encodes CASSGGTDPFYEQYF.

This chain joins TRBV6-2 or TRBV6-3 and TRBJ1-4; D not certain. CDR3 length: 13 amino acids. Looked up from germline, CDR1 is MNHEY and CDR2 is SVGEGT. V lost 6 bases and J 7 bases, leaving 12 bases between the germline ends. CDR3 bases: TGTGCCAGCAGCTTCACTTTGCGTGAAAAACTGTTTTTT. Residues: CASSFTLREKLFF.

A word on this clonotype: At one end, the junction sequence differs from germline, possibly due to a read error. The chain couples TRBV14 to TRBJ2-1; D ambiguous. CDR1 and CDR2 from the germline V gene are SGHDN and FVKESK. This CDR3 has 11 residues. The CDR3 protein is CASSLYKEQFF. In DNA, the CDR3 is TGTGCCAGCAGCCTGTACAAGGAGCAGTTCTTC.

This clonotype was seen more than once but under ten times. This chain links TRBV12-3 or TRBV12-4 with TRBJ1-2, with unresolved D. This CDR3 has 14 residues. Trimming took 3 bases from V and 2 from J, leaving 10 bases between them. The CDR3 bases are TGTGCCAGCAGTTTTTCTGAAACCAACTATGGCTACACCTTC. Encoded protein: CASSFSETNYGYTF.

This clonotype was seen a few times. The chain combines TRBV6-1 with TRBJ1-2; D not certain. Trimming took 6 bases from V and 0 from J, leaving 17 bases between them. The germline V gene encodes CDR1 MNHNS and CDR2 SASEGT. CDR3 length: 16 amino acids. This CDR3 reads CASSQGLDGANYGYTF. The CDR3 region has the DNA TGTGCCAGCAGCCAAGGACTCGACGGGGCTAACTATGGCTACACCTTC.

This chain uses TRBV4-2 with TRBJ2-7; unclear D gene. V was shortened by 0 bases and J by 6 bases, with 9 bases between the two germline ends. Germline assignment: CDR1 LGHNA and CDR2 YNFKEQ. The CDR3 length is 13 residues. The CDR3 DNA is TGTGCCAGCAGCCAAGAATTTCCCAGCGAGCAGTACTTC. Translating it yields CASSQEFPSEQYF.

The chain recombines TRBV5-6 with TRBJ1-5; TRBD1 might be the D (6 bases). Trimming pared 2 bases from V and 6 bases from J, leaving 15 bases between. CDR3 length: 15 residues. Germline values: CDR1 SGHDT, CDR2 YYEEEE. Here the CDR3 DNA reads TGTGCCAGCAGCTTCTGGACAGTGGTTGGTCAGCCCCAGCATTTT. The encoded protein is CASSFWTVVGQPQHF.

The chain combines TRBV3-1 with TRBJ2-1, with 11 positions matching TRBD2. Germline values: CDR1 LGHDT, CDR2 YNNKEL (reference sequence). CDR3 length: 17 amino acids. After removal of 0 bases from V and 6 bases from J, the junction contained 7 bases not matched to a gene. The CDR3 loop reads CASSQDRWLAGGNEQFF. The CDR3 DNA reads as TGTGCCAGCAGCCAAGATCGATGGCTAGCGGGAGGCAATGAGCAGTTCTTC.

This chain uses TRBV3-1 with TRBJ2-1; D is ambiguous. Germline values: CDR1 LGHDT, CDR2 YNNKEL (reference sequence). V was cut by 0 bases and J by 4 bases, with 10 bases left in between. There are 15 residues in the CDR3. In nucleotides, the CDR3 is TGTGCCAGCAGCCAAGATCAGTTATCGTACAATGAGCAGTTCTTC. This gives the protein CASSQDQLSYNEQFF.

Only a few counts were recorded for this clonotype. The chain joins TRBV30 to TRBJ2-1; the match to TRBD1 covers 7 bases. The CDR3 extends over 16 amino acids. After removal of 4 bases from V and 9 bases from J, the junction contained 18 bases not matched to a gene. Germline V CDR1 and CDR2: GTSNPN, SVGIG (reference sequence). CDR3 nucleotide sequence: TGTGCCTGGACCTCTCAACCGGGACAGCGCCGGCGTGAGCAGTTCTTC. Translation: CAWTSQPGQRRREQFF.

This sequence joins TRBV7-2 and TRBJ2-2; possible D gene TRBD2, 5 bases. CDR3 length: 15 residues. CDR1 and CDR2 (germline): SGHTA, FQGNSA. The V gene lost 8 bases and the J gene lost 0 bases, with 13 bases spanning the gap. Written as DNA, the CDR3 is TGTGCCAGCGCCTTAGCGTACGCGAACACCGGGGAGCTGTTTTTT. Its protein product is CASALAYANTGELFF.